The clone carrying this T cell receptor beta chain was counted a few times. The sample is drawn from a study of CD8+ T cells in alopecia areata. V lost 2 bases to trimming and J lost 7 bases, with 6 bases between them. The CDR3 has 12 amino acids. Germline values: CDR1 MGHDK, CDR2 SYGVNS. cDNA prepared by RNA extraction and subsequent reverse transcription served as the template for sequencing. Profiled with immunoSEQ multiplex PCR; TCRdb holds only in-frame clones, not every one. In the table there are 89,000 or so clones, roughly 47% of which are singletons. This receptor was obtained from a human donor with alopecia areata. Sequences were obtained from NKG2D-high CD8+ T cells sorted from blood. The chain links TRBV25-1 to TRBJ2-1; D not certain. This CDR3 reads CASSEVGNEQFF. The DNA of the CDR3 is TGTGCCAGCAGTGAAGTCGGGAATGAGCAGTTCTTC.